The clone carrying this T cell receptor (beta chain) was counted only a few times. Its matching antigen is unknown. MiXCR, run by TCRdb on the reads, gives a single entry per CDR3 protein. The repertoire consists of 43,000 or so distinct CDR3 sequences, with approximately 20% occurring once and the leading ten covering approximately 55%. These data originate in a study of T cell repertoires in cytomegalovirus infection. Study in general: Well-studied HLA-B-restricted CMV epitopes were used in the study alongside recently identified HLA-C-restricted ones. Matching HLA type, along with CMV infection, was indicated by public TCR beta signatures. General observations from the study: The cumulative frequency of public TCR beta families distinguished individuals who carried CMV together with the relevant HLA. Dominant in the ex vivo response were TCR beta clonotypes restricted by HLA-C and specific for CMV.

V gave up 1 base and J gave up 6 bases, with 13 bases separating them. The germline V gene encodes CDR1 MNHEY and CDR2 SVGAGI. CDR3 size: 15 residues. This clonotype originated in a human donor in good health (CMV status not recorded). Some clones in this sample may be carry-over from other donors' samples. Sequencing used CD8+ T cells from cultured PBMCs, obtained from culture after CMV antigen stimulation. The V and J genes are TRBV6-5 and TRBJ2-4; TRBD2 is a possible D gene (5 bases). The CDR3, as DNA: TGTGCCAGCAGTTACTGGGAAAAGGGAGCAAACATTCAGTACTTC. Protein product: CASSYWEKGANIQYF.